This T cell receptor (beta chain) derives from a study of cytomegalovirus exposure and HLA in healthy donors (TCRdb year 2017). Some background on the complete study: According to a later analysis, one platform produced both the 100 to 150 validation repertoires and the approximately 670 repertoires of the first cohort. The aim of the study was to test whether cataloging public T cell receptors could identify signatures of past pathogen exposure. To predict cytomegalovirus infection status, the study combined high-throughput TCR immunosequencing, statistical association of individual TCRs with disease status, and machine learning. Along with the approximately 700-subject first cohort, a separate validation cohort of around 110 different subjects was used. Overall study results and their limits: A later analysis had no HLA typing for the validation cohort, so co-occurrence there was scored across all 110 or so repertoires. Three of the identified cytomegalovirus-associated TCR beta chains were confirmed in vitro to be specific for cytomegalovirus antigens. Across donors, most TCR sequences were observed very rarely, whereas some public TCRs were present in many individuals. The authors suggested that the approach could potentially be extended to other disease states and immunological phenotypes. The classifier was reported to diagnose cytomegalovirus status with high specificity and sensitivity in both the original and validation cohorts. A later analysis found that TCRs clustered in the first cohort also tended to co-occur in the 120 or so validation repertoires, with roughly 95% of cluster scores above 0. A total of 150 to 200 TCR beta chains were listed by the study as associated with cytomegalovirus.

The donors were included in the validation cohort of approximately 120 subjects, a group kept apart from the roughly 670-subject first cohort. On this clone itself: Its antigen has not been determined. Per-base quality was not reported, and no clone a single base away is much larger than it.

The library was prepared using the immunoSEQ multiplex PCR assay. In the source study's methods: A statistical classification framework was developed to diagnose cytomegalovirus status using the catalog of TCR beta chain sequences. Not all clones reach the TCRdb copy of this immuneACCESS table, which keeps in-frame sequences only. Checked studies attribute under half of the gap to unresolved V genes and leave the rest unexplained. V, J and clone size reflect that table, while D and trimming were determined from the DNA. The sample table records more than 120,000 clones; about 88% of these occur just once. The ten largest clones represent under 9% of the sample. The V end loses 4 bases and the J end loses 2 bases, and a stretch of 3 bases separates them. Based on the germline V gene, the CDR1 and CDR2 sequences are SGHRS and YFSETQ. Spanning cysteine to phenylalanine, the CDR3 consists of 12 amino acids. The DNA shown is the 36-base CDR3, in frame from base 1.

The rearrangement joined TRBV5-1 to TRBJ2-2; a confident D gene designation cannot be given. The receptor comes from a man between 18 and 35 years old in good health and CMV-seropositive. The sequenced material came from PBMCs. The DNA sequence follows: TGCGCCAGCAGCATAAACACCGGGGAGCTGTTTTTT. The encoded protein is CASSINTGELFF. Extended through the reference TRBV5-1 and TRBJ2-2 proteins, this CDR3 yields the full variable domain: KAGVTQTPRYLIKTRGQQVTLSCSPISGHRSVSWYQQTPGQGLQFLFEYFSETQRNKGNFPGRFSGRQFSNSRSEMNVSTLELGDSALYLCASSINTGELFFGEGSRLTVL.